This T cell receptor (beta chain) was recorded in a study of T cell repertoires in cytomegalovirus infection. Across the whole study: Peptides in the study included HLA-C-restricted and HLA-B-restricted CMV epitopes. CMV infection together with matching HLA type was indicated by public TCR beta signatures. Study observations and caveats: Ex vivo responses were dominated by HLA-C-restricted CMV-specific TCR beta clonotypes.

The CDR3 runs to 15 residues. Germline CDR1 is SGHVS and CDR2 is FQNEAQ. The ends were cut back, 7 bases at V and 7 bases at J, with 20 bases in the middle. TCRdb re-called the reads through MiXCR, storing one row per CDR3 protein. The sample consists of about 24,000 distinct CDR3 sequences, around 21% of them appearing once. The sample holds many counts of this clonotype. Antigen: not known. The sequence was collected from a human donor in good health (CMV status not recorded). Some clones in this sample may be carry-over from other donors' samples. Sequenced here: CD8+ T cells from cultured PBMCs, sampled from culture after CMV antigen stimulation. This chain uses TRBV7-8 with TRBJ2-1; D could derive from TRBD1 or TRBD2 (7 bases each). The CDR3 region has the DNA TGTGCCAGCATAACCCAGGGGGGGGGCCCAAATGAGCAGTTCTTC. This codes for CASITQGGGPNEQFF.